The 11 T cell receptor beta chains given below trace back to one sample, sequenced in a study of graft-versus-host responses after intestinal transplantation. Only in-frame clones appear in the TCRdb table, and some are missing; sequencing was by immunoSEQ multiplex PCR. The data hold approximately 88,000 clones, with approximately 87% observed a single time. Their antigens remain unidentified. The sequencing here drew on unstimulated CD4+ T cells sorted from spleen or lymph node cells, taken before intestinal transplant. These receptor sequences come from a human donor who received an intestinal transplant.

The chain combines TRBV7-9 with TRBJ2-7, with 9 bases matching TRBD1. CDR1 and CDR2 from the germline V gene are SEHNR and FQNEAQ (reference sequence). CDR3 length: 15 residues. V was clipped by 0 bases and J by 6 bases; unmatched bases: 6. CDR3 nucleotide sequence: TGTGCCAGCAGCTTAGCGGGGGGACAGGGCGGCGAGCAGTACTTC. It encodes CASSLAGGQGGEQYF.

This chain uses TRBV9 with TRBJ2-3; perhaps TRBD1 as D (6 bases). The CDR3 is 13 amino acids. The V gene lost 3 bases and the J gene lost 6 bases, with 11 bases spanning the gap. Germline V lookup: CDR1 SGDLS, CDR2 YYNGEE. CDR3 residues: CASSATGSDTQYF. In nucleotides, the CDR3 is TGTGCCAGCAGCGCGACAGGCTCGGATACGCAGTATTTT.

J is TRBJ2-7 and V is TRBV18; TRBD2 matches 7 bases. Germline-derived CDR1 and CDR2 are KGHSH and LQKENI. The CDR3 is 16 amino acids. The trim removed 1 base at V and 3 bases at J, leaving 9 bases unmatched. This chain's CDR3 is CASSPREAGRVYEQYF. DNA of the CDR3: TGTGCCAGCTCACCACGGGAAGCGGGGCGAGTCTACGAGCAGTACTTC.

The genes are TRBV20-1 and TRBJ1-2, with a tentative D call TRBD1 (5 bases). The CDR3 contains 11 residues. Trimming took 4 bases from V and 8 from J, leaving 11 bases between them. Looked up from germline, CDR1 is DFQATT and CDR2 is SNEGSKA (reference sequence). In DNA form, the CDR3 reads TGCAGTGCTAAAGGGGCTAAGGGCTACACCTTC. It codes for CSAKGAKGYTF.

J is TRBJ1-5 and V is TRBV10-3, with 7 bases fitting TRBD1. This CDR3 is 14 amino acids long. Losses at the gene ends were 8 bases for V and 7 bases for J; bases not matched to a gene: 11. In germline, CDR1 is ENHRY, CDR2 SYGVKD. The CDR3 region is CAIGEAGGWQPQHF. The CDR3 nucleotides read TGTGCCATCGGGGAGGCAGGGGGTTGGCAGCCCCAGCATTTT.

The V and J genes are TRBV7-8 and TRBJ1-1; TRBD1 is a possible D gene (6 bases). The CDR3 spans 14 residues. Germline loops: CDR1 SGHVS, CDR2 FQNEAQ. V lost 5 bases to trimming and J lost 4 bases, with 14 bases between them. The CDR3 DNA reads as TGTGCCAGCAGCGCTTTCACAGGGAGCACTGAAGCTTTCTTT. It yields the protein CASSAFTGSTEAFF. Filled out from reference TRBV7-8 and TRBJ1-1, the complete variable domain reads GAGVSQSPRYKVAKRGQDVALRCDPISGHVSLFWYQQALGQGPEFLTYFQNEAQLDKSGLPSDRFFAERPEGSVSTLKIQRTQQEDSAVYLCASSAFTGSTEAFFGQGTRLTVV.

This chain connects TRBV6-5 to TRBJ2-7, with D maybe TRBD2 (5 bases). The germline V and J ends were trimmed by 6 bases and 2 bases, with 17 bases remaining between them. The germline gives CDR1 MNHEY, CDR2 SVGAGI. This CDR3 region has 15 residues. CDR3 protein: CASRDVEGSAYEQYF. CDR3 bases: TGTGCCAGCAGGGATGTTGAGGGATCGGCCTACGAGCAGTACTTC.

V gene TRBV6-1 combines with J gene TRBJ2-7; TRBD2 aligns across 7 bases. Germline trimming cut 4 bases from V and 1 base from J; bases unmatched to any gene: 4. Germline V gives CDR1 MNHNS, CDR2 SASEGT. The CDR3 sequence is 14 residues long. The chain's CDR3 is CASSVLGGSYEQYF. CDR3 in DNA: TGTGCCAGCAGTGTTTTGGGGGGGTCCTACGAGCAGTACTTC.

V gene TRBV10-3 combines with J gene TRBJ1-1; the D gene is possibly TRBD1 (5 bases). V was clipped by 11 bases and J by 5 bases, with 18 bases between them. The germline V gene encodes CDR1 ENHRY and CDR2 SYGVKD. The length of the CDR3 is 13 residues. The CDR3 sequence is CAVGGGMGTEAFF. CDR3 bases: TGTGCCGTCGGGGGGGGGATGGGGACTGAAGCTTTCTTT.

V gene TRBV5-8 combines with J gene TRBJ1-5, with D possibly matching TRBD1 (6 bases). V dropped 4 bases and J dropped 2 bases, with 13 bases sitting between them. The CDR3 consists of 15 residues. Germline CDR1 and CDR2: SGHTS and YDEGEE. CDR3 loop: CASSLGATGNQPQHF. The CDR3, as DNA: TGTGCCAGCAGCCTGGGGGCAACGGGCAATCAGCCCCAGCATTTT.

Concerning this clone: Other DNA sequences in the same sample also yield this CDR3. This chain uses TRBV5-1 with TRBJ1-1; no clear D. The CDR3 loop spans 15 amino acids. CDR1 and CDR2 (germline): SGHRS, YFSETQ. V lost 2 bases and J 1 base, leaving 12 bases between the germline ends. CDR3 coding DNA: TGCGCCAGCAGCTTAGATGGAGGGCCGAACACTGAAGCTTTCTTT. This sequence encodes CASSLDGGPNTEAFF.